A selection of T cell receptor beta chains follows, all from one sample in a study of blood T cell repertoires in COVID-19. TCRdb's table, derived via immunoSEQ multiplex PCR, lists solely in-frame clones and lacks some. The repertoire has about 160,000 clones, 85% of them found once; the top ten carry around 5.4%. The specimen was peripheral blood. These receptor sequences come from a woman in her 50s with COVID-19, enrolled during active disease. Both conserved end residues are part of each CDR3. A D gene is named only where the DNA matches it firmly. The size of a clone is reported for some rows only, either as once, few or many, or as a class for expanded clones.

v_gene: TRBV7-2
abundance: NA
d_gene: TRBD2
len: 17
j_gene: TRBJ2-3
CDR3aa: CASSLAGTSGGADTQYF
CDR3nt: TGTGCCAGCAGCTTAGCAGGGACTAGCGGGGGGGCAGATACGCAGTATTTT

v_gene: TRBV6-5
abundance: NA
d_gene: TRBD1
len: 14
j_gene: TRBJ2-3
CDR3aa: CATRGQGNTDTQYF
CDR3nt: TGTGCCACCAGGGGACAGGGAAACACAGATACGCAGTATTTT

v_gene: TRBV19
abundance: NA
d_gene: NA
len: 13
j_gene: TRBJ2-5
CDR3aa: CASSIPGTPTQYF
CDR3nt: TGTGCCAGTAGTATCCCCGGGACACCGACCCAGTACTTC

v_gene: TRBV28
abundance: NA
d_gene: TRBD1
len: 17
j_gene: TRBJ2-6
CDR3aa: CASSRDRGLSGANVLTF
CDR3nt: TGTGCCAGCAGCCGGGACAGGGGTTTGTCTGGGGCCAACGTCCTGACTTTC

v_gene: TRBV7-9
abundance: NA
d_gene: NA
len: 17
j_gene: TRBJ2-3
CDR3aa: CASSLVAVPGGTDTQYF
CDR3nt: TGTGCCAGCAGCTTAGTAGCCGTTCCGGGAGGCACAGATACGCAGTATTTT

v_gene: TRBV7-9
abundance: NA
d_gene: NA
len: 14
j_gene: TRBJ1-2
CDR3aa: CASSLGLSNYGYTF
CDR3nt: TGTGCCAGCAGCTTAGGGCTTTCTAACTATGGCTACACCTTC

v_gene: TRBV9
abundance: NA
d_gene: TRBD1
len: 15
j_gene: TRBJ2-7
CDR3aa: CASSPGTGGYYEQYF
CDR3nt: TGTGCCAGCAGCCCTGGGACAGGGGGCTACTACGAGCAGTACTTC

v_gene: TRBV7-6
abundance: once
d_gene: TRBD2
len: 17
j_gene: TRBJ2-3
CDR3aa: CASSSGVAGGSTDTQYF
CDR3nt: TGTGCCAGCAGCTCCGGGGTAGCGGGGGGTAGCACAGATACGCAGTATTTT

v_gene: TRBV4-2
abundance: NA
d_gene: NA
len: 15
j_gene: TRBJ2-2
CDR3aa: CASSQVQGWTGELFF
CDR3nt: TGTGCCAGCAGCCAAGTTCAGGGATGGACCGGGGAGCTGTTTTTT

v_gene: TRBV7-3
abundance: once
d_gene: NA
len: 16
j_gene: TRBJ1-6
CDR3aa: CASSLTPGGEGSPLHF
CDR3nt: TGTGCCAGCAGCTTAACTCCGGGGGGTGAAGGCTCACCCCTCCACTTT

v_gene: TRBV4-3
abundance: NA
d_gene: NA
len: 15
j_gene: TRBJ2-7
CDR3aa: CASSQAHSGPYEQYF
CDR3nt: TGCGCCAGCAGCCAAGCGCATTCAGGGCCCTACGAGCAGTACTTC

v_gene: TRBV5-5
abundance: NA
d_gene: NA
len: 15
j_gene: TRBJ1-6
CDR3aa: CASTSSAPGNSPLHF
CDR3nt: TGTGCCAGCACCTCCTCCGCCCCGGGGAACTCACCCCTCCACTTT

v_gene: TRBV19
abundance: NA
d_gene: TRBD2
len: 14
j_gene: TRBJ2-1
CDR3aa: CAIGTSGGYNEQFF
CDR3nt: TGTGCCATTGGGACTAGCGGGGGATACAATGAGCAGTTCTTC

v_gene: TRBV28
abundance: NA
d_gene: NA
len: 14
j_gene: TRBJ1-3
CDR3aa: CASSYEGAGNTIYF
CDR3nt: TGTGCCAGCAGTTACGAAGGAGCCGGAAACACCATATATTTT

v_gene: TRBV6-5
abundance: NA
d_gene: NA
len: 15
j_gene: TRBJ1-2
CDR3aa: CASSYGGLKEVGYTF
CDR3nt: TGTGCCAGCAGTTACGGCGGCCTGAAGGAGGTTGGCTACACCTTC